This T cell receptor beta chain was observed in a study of blood T cell repertoires in COVID-19. Study background: PBMCs, B-cell-depleted T cells, or T cells provided the cDNA or gDNA that made up the material.

Some clones are missing from TCRdb's copy, which holds only in-frame ones; the method was immunoSEQ multiplex PCR. The sample lists under 80,000 clones, over 80% occurring once. The count of this clone is one. Sequenced: peripheral blood. The source is a man in his sixties or seventies with acute or convalescent COVID-19.

The CDR3: CASSDRPGDEQFF. The CDR3, as DNA: TGCGCCAGCAGCGACCGTCCGGGGGATGAGCAGTTCTTC. The rearrangement joins TRBV5-1 to TRBJ2-1; a possible D gene is TRBD2 (6 bases). This CDR3 region has 13 residues. Trimming removed 4 bases at V and 8 bases at J, with 13 bases between. Germline V gene lookup returns CDR1 SGHRS and CDR2 YFSETQ.